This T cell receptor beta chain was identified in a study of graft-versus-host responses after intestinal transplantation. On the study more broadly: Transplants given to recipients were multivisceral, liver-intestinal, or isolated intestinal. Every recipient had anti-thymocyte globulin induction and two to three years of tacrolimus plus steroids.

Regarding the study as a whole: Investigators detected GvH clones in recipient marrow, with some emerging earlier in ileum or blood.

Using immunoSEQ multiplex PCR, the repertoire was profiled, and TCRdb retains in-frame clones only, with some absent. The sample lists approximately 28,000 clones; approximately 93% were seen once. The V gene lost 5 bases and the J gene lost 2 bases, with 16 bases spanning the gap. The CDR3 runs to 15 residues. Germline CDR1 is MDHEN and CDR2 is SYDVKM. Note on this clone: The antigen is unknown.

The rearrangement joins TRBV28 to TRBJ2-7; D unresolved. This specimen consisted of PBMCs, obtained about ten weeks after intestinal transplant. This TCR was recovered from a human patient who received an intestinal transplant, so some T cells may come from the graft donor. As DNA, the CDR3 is TGTGCCAGCAGTGACTTAGATCAACCGGCCTACGAGCAGTACTTC. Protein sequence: CASSDLDQPAYEQYF.